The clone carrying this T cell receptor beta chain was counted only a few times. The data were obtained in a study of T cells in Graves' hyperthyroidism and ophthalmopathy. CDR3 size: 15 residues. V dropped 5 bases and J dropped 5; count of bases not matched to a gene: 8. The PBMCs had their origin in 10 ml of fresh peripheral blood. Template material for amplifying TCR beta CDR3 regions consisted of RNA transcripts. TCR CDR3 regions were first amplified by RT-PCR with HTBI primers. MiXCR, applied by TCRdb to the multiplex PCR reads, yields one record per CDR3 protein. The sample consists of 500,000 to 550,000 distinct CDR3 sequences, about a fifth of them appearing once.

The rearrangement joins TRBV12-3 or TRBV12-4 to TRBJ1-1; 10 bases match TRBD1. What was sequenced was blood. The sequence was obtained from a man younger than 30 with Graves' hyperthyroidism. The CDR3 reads CASSQRGTGVTEAFF. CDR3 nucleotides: TGTGCCAGCAGTCAGCGGGGGACAGGGGTTACTGAAGCTTTCTTT.